These 9 T cell receptor beta chains were sequenced from one sample in a study of tumor-infiltrating lymphocytes in localized non-small cell lung cancer. TCRdb keeps only in-frame clones here, not all; method: immunoSEQ multiplex PCR. The table records fewer than 20,000 clones, 60% to 85% of them present only once. The material sequenced was lung tumor tissue. Source of these receptors: a human donor with non-small cell lung cancer.

This chain uses TRBV11-2 with TRBJ2-7, with 7 bases fitting TRBD2. V lost 5 bases and J lost 6; bases outside the gene matches: 19. This CDR3 is 17 amino acids long. From germline, CDR1 is SGHAT and CDR2 FQNNGV. The CDR3 loop reads CASSTAGLGLLRGEQYF. The CDR3 coding sequence is TGTGCCAGCAGCACTGCAGGACTAGGCCTCCTACGGGGCGAGCAGTACTTC. The entire variable domain, with the rest obtained from reference TRBV11-2 and TRBJ2-7, is as follows: EAGVAQSPRYKIIEKRQSVAFWCNPISGHATLYWYQQILGQGPKLLIQFQNNGVVDDSQLPKDRFSAERLKGVDSTLKIQPAKLEDSAVYLCASSTAGLGLLRGEQYFGPGTRLTVT.

The CDR3 is CASSHEVPGQFYGYTF. The CDR3 nucleotides read TGCGCCAGCAGCCATGAAGTCCCGGGACAGTTCTATGGCTACACCTTC. This sequence joins TRBV4-3 and TRBJ1-2; 7 positions match TRBD1. This CDR3 is built from 16 residues. CDR1 is LGHNA and CDR2 is YSLEER in the germline V gene. V lost 3 bases and J lost 4; bases outside the gene matches: 11.

V gene TRBV7-9 combines with J gene TRBJ1-2; D unclear. CDR1 and CDR2 from the germline V gene are SEHNR and FQNEAQ (reference sequence). The CDR3 contains 13 residues. With 1 base removed from V and 5 bases from J, the gap between germline ends came to 8 bases. CDR3 bases: TGTGCCAGCAGCTTAGGGGCGTCTTATGGCTACACCTTC. This sequence encodes CASSLGASYGYTF.

The chain uses TRBV13 and TRBJ1-4; 8 bases are a match to TRBD1. CDR3 length: 15 amino acids. The V and J ends lost 4 bases and 5 bases, in that order; junction bases with no gene match: 6. Germline CDR1 PRHDT, CDR2 FYEKMQ (reference sequence). The CDR3 sequence is CASSSRTGSNEKLFF. The DNA for the CDR3 is TGTGCCAGCAGCTCACGGACAGGGTCCAATGAAAAACTGTTTTTT.

V gene TRBV9 combines with J gene TRBJ2-1; perhaps D is TRBD1 or TRBD2 (5 bases each). V was trimmed by 4 bases and J by 12 bases, leaving 11 bases between them. There are 11 residues in the CDR3. Germline V gene lookup returns CDR1 SGDLS and CDR2 YYNGEE. CDR3 sequence (DNA): TGTGCCAGCAGCTCCCGGGGCATGCAGTTCTTC. Its translation is CASSSRGMQFF. The complete variable domain, with remaining parts taken from reference TRBV9 and TRBJ2-1, reads DSGVTQTPKHLITATGQRVTLRCSPRSGDLSVYWYQQSLDQGLQFLIQYYNGEERAKGNILERFSAQQFPDLHSELNLSSLELGDSALYFCASSSRGMQFFGPGTRLTVL.

This chain uses TRBV4-2 with TRBJ2-5, with a tentative D call TRBD1 (8 bases). The germline gives CDR1 LGHNA, CDR2 YNFKEQ. There are 21 residues in the CDR3. V was pared by 1 base and J by 4 bases, with 31 bases between. The CDR3 DNA follows: TGTGCCAGCAGCCAAGTTGAGACAGGGGTGTCTGGCGGGAGATTGGGAGAGACCCAGTACTTC. Amino acid sequence: CASSQVETGVSGGRLGETQYF.

CDR3 amino acids: CASSLGRSYEQYF. CDR3 in DNA: TGTGCCAGCAGCTTAGGCAGGAGCTACGAGCAGTACTTC. The chain couples TRBV7-2 to TRBJ2-7; no reliable D call. V gave up 1 base and J gave up 3 bases, with 7 bases separating them. The CDR3 has 13 amino acids. Germline values: CDR1 SGHTA, CDR2 FQGNSA.

The V gene is TRBV11-2, the J gene TRBJ1-1, with 10 bases fitting TRBD1. Germline CDR1 is SGHAT and CDR2 is FQNNGV. The CDR3 runs to 15 residues. Trimming removed 6 bases from V and 7 bases from J; junction bases left unmatched: 11. CDR3 protein: CASRPFDRGLDEAFF. The DNA of the CDR3 is TGTGCCAGCAGGCCATTTGACAGGGGGCTGGATGAAGCTTTCTTT. Drawing the rest from reference TRBV11-2 and TRBJ1-1, the complete variable domain is EAGVAQSPRYKIIEKRQSVAFWCNPISGHATLYWYQQILGQGPKLLIQFQNNGVVDDSQLPKDRFSAERLKGVDSTLKIQPAKLEDSAVYLCASRPFDRGLDEAFFGQGTRLTVV.

This rearrangement joins TRBV5-6 to TRBJ1-2; possibly TRBD1 for D (5 bases). The CDR3 covers 13 residues. V was clipped by 4 bases and J by 1 base, with 8 bases between them. The germline CDR1 and CDR2 sequences are SGHDT and YYEEEE. The CDR3: CASSRDRNYGYTF. The CDR3, as DNA: TGTGCCAGCAGCCGGGACCGTAACTATGGCTACACCTTC.